This TCR beta chain was identified in a study of cytomegalovirus exposure and HLA in healthy donors. The PCR was carried out with 60 Vbeta primers and 13 Jbeta primers. The repertoire was sequenced with immunoSEQ multiplex PCR; TCRdb's copy has only in-frame clones and lacks some. The sample lists approximately 80,000 clones, about 77% seen once, with 3.5% to 5% in the top ten. Of note for this clone: Its target is not known.

General study points: Presence/absence results assume similar sequencing depth per donor, which may not hold. As a later analysis showed, several of the most significant clusters appeared to be linked to common viral pathogens. Segments of the TCR beta V type were, in most cases, productive about 90% or about 30% of the time in an earlier analysis.

The CDR3 sequence is 14 residues long. CDR1 is SGHDT and CDR2 is YYEEEE in the germline V gene. The ends were cut back, 0 bases at V and 1 base at J, with 5 bases in the middle. This receptor was obtained from a man in his sixties in good health and CMV-seronegative. The V call is TRBV5-6, the J call TRBJ2-1; a weak D match, TRBD1 (5 bases). The sequencing sample was made of PBMCs. DNA for the CDR3: TGTGCCAGCAGCTTGGACAGGTCCTACAATGAGCAGTTCTTC. Translation: CASSLDRSYNEQFF.